This TCR beta chain originates from a study of cytomegalovirus exposure and HLA in healthy donors. With respect to this clone: Its target is unknown.

Study-level findings and limits: Specificity of three CMV-associated chains for CMV antigens was verified in vitro. Among TCR sequences, most were rare, though some public TCRs appeared in many donors. A list of approximately 150 TCR beta chains associated with cytomegalovirus was given. Subsequent analysis showed first-cohort TCR clusters tending to co-occur in some 120 validation repertoires.

Trimming left V 9 bases short and J 2 bases short, with 18 bases between. Germline loops: CDR1 SNHLY, CDR2 FYNNEI. The CDR3 covers 15 residues. Only in-frame clones appear in the TCRdb table, and some are missing; sequencing was by immunoSEQ multiplex PCR. The sample includes about 200,000 clones, around nine tenths of them seen just once. The origin of this receptor is a woman between 18 and 30 years old in good health and CMV-seropositive. Sequenced sample: PBMCs. The rearrangement uses TRBV2 and TRBJ2-3; TRBD1 might be the D (6 bases). The CDR3 DNA sequence: TGTGCCAGTCAGGGGTTGGACGCCTTCACAGATACGCAGTATTTT. Protein sequence: CASQGLDAFTDTQYF.